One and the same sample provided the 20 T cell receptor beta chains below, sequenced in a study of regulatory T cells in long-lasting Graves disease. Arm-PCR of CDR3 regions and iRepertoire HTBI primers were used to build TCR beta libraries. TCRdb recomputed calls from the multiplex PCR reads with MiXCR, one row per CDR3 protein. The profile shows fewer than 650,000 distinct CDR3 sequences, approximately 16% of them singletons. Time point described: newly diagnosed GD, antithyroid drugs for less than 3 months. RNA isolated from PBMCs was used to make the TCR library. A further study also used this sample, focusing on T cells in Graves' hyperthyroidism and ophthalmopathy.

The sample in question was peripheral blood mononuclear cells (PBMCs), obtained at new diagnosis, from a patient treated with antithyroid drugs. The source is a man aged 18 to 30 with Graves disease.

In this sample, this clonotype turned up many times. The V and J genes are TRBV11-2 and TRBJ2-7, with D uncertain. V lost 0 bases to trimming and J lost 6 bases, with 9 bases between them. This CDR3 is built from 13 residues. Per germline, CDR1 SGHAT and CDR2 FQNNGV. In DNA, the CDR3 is TGTGCCAGCAGCTTAGAAGTCACCCCCGAGCAGTACTTC. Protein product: CASSLEVTPEQYF.

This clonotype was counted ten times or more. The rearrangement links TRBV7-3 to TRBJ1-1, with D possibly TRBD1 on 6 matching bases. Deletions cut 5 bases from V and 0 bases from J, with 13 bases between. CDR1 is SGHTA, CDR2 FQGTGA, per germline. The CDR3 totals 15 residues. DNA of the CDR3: TGTGCCAGCAGCCCGACCGGGACAATGAACACTGAAGCTTTCTTT. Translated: CASSPTGTMNTEAFF.

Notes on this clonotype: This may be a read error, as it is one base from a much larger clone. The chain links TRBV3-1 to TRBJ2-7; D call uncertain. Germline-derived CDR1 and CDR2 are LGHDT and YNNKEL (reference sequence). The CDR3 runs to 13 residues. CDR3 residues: CASGQVSAGEQYF. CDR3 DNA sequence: TGTGCCAGCGGCCAAGTTTCTGCTGGGGAGCAGTACTTC.

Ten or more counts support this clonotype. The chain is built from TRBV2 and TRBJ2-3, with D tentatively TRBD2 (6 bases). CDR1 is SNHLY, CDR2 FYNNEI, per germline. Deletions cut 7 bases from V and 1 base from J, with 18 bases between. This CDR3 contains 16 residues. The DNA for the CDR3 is TGTGCCAGCACGGAAGGGACTTATTATCGCACAGATACGCAGTATTTT. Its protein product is CASTEGTYYRTDTQYF. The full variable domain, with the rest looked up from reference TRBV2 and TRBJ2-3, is EPEVTQTPSHQVTQMGQEVILRCVPISNHLYFYWYRQILGQKVEFLVSFYNNEISEKSEIFDDQFSVERPDGSNFTLKIRSTKLEDSAMYFCASTEGTYYRTDTQYFGPGTRLTVL.

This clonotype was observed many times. The CDR3 protein is CASSSNQGDTGELFF. The CDR3 nucleotides are TGTGCCAGCAGCTCTAACCAGGGAGACACCGGGGAGCTGTTTTTT. The V gene is TRBV11-1, the J gene TRBJ2-2, with D tentatively TRBD1 or TRBD2 (5 bases each). CDR3 length equals 15 residues. Between the trimmed V and J ends, which lost 4 bases and 3 bases, there was a span of 12 bases. Germline CDR1 SGHAT, CDR2 FQDESV (reference sequence).

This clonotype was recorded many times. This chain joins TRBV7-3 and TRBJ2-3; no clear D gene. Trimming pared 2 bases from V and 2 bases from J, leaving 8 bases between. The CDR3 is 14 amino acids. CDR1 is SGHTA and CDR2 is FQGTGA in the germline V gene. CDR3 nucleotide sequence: TGTGCCAGCAGCTTAGAAGGCCACACAGATACGCAGTATTTT. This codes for CASSLEGHTDTQYF.

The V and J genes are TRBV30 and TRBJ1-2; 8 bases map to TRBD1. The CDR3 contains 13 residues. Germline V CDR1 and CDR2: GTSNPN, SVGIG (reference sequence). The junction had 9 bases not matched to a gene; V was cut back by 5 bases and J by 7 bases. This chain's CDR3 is CAWPTRQGTGYTF. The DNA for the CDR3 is TGTGCCTGGCCCACCAGACAGGGGACTGGCTACACCTTC.

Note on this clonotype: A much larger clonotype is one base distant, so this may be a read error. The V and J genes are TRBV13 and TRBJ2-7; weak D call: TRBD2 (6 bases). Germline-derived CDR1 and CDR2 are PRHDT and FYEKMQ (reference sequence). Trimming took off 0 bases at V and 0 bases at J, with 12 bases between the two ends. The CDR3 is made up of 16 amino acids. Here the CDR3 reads CASSLGLVGSSYEQYF. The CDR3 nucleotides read TGTGCCAGCAGCTTAGGCCTTGTCGGGAGCTCCTACGAGCAGTACTTC. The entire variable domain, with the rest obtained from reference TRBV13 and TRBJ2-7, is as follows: AAGVIQSPRHLIKEKRETATLKCYPIPRHDTVYWYQQGPGQDPQFLISFYEKMQSDKGSIPDRFSAQQFSDYHSELNMSSLELGDSALYFCASSLGLVGSSYEQYFGPGTRLTVT.

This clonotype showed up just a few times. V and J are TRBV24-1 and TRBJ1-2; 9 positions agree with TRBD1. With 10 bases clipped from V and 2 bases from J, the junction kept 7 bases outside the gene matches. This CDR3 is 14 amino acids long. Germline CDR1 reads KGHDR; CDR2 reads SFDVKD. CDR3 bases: TGTGCCACTAATCCGGGACAGGGAAACTATGGCTACACCTTC. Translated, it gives CATNPGQGNYGYTF.

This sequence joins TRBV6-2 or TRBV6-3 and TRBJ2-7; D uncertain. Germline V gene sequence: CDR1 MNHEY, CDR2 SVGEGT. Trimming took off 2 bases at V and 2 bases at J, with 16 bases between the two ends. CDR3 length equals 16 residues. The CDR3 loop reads CASSYHQTAGPYEQYF. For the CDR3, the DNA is TGTGCCAGCAGTTACCACCAGACGGCCGGACCCTACGAGCAGTACTTC.

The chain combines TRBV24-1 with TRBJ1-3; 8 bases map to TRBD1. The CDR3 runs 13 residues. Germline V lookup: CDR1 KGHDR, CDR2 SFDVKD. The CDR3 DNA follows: TGTGTCTGCACAGGGGGAGGTGGAAACACCATATATTTT. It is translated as CVCTGGGGNTIYF.

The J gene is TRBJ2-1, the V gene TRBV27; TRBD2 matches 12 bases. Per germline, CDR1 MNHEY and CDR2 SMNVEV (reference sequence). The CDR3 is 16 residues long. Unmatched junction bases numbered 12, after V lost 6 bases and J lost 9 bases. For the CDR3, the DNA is TGTGCCAGCAGAATACCGACTAGCGGGAGAAGCGGTGAGCAGTTCTTC. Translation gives CASRIPTSGRSGEQFF.

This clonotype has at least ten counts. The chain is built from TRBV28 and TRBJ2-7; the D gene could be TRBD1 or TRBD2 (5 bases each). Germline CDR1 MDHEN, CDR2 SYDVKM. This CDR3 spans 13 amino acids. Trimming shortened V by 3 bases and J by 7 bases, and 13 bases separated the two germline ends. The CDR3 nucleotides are TGTGCCAGCAGTTTGGGGACCGGAGATGAGCAGTACTTC. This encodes CASSLGTGDEQYF.

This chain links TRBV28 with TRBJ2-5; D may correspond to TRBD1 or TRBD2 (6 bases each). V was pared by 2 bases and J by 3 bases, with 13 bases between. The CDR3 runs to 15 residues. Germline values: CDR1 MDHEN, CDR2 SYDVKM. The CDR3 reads CASSLAGGGEETQYF. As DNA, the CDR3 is TGTGCCAGCAGTTTAGCCGGGGGCGGCGAAGAGACCCAGTACTTC. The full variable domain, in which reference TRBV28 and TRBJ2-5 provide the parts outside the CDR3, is DVKVTQSSRYLVKRTGEKVFLECVQDMDHENMFWYRQDPGLGLRLIYFSYDVKMKEKGDIPEGYSVSREKKERFSLILESASTNQTSMYLCASSLAGGGEETQYFGPGTRLLVL.

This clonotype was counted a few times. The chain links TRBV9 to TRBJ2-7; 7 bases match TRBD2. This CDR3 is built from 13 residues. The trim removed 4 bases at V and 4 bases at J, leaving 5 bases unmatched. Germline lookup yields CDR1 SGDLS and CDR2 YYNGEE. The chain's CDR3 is CASSPWGGYEQYF. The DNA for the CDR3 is TGTGCCAGCAGCCCCTGGGGGGGGTACGAGCAGTACTTC. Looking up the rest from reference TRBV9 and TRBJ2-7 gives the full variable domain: DSGVTQTPKHLITATGQRVTLRCSPRSGDLSVYWYQQSLDQGLQFLIQYYNGEERAKGNILERFSAQQFPDLHSELNLSSLELGDSALYFCASSPWGGYEQYFGPGTRLTVT.

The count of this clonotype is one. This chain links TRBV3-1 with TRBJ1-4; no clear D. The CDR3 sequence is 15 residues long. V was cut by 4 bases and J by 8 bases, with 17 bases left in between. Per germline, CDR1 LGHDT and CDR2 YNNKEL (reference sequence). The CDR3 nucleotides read TGTGCCAGCAGCCCTGACAACCGCTTTAACGAAAAACTGTTTTTT. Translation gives CASSPDNRFNEKLFF. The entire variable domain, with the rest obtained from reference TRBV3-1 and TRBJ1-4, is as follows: DTAVSQTPKYLVTQMGNDKSIKCEQNLGHDTMYWYKQDSKKFLKIMFSYNNKELIINETVPNRFSPKSPDKAHLNLHINSLELGDSAVYFCASSPDNRFNEKLFFGSGTQLSVL.

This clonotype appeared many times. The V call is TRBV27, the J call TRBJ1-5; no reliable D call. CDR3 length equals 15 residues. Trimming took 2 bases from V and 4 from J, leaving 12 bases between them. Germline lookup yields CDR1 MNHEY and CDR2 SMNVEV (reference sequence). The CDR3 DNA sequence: TGTGCCAGCAGTTTAGGGAGGGCGATAAATCAGCCCCAGCATTTT. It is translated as CASSLGRAINQPQHF.

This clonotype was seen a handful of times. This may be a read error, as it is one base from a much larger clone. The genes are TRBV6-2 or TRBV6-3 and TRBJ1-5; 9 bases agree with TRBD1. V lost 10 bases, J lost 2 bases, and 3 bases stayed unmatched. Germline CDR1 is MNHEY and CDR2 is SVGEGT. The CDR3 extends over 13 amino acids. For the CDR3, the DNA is TGTGCCACCTGGACAGGGGGCAATCAGCCCCAGCATTTT. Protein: CATWTGGNQPQHF.

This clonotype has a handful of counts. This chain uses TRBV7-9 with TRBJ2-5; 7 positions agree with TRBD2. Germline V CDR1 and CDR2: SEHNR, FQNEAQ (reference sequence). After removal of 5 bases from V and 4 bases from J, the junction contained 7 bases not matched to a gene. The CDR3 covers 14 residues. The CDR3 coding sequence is TGTGCCAGCAGCCCCCCGTGGGAGGGAGAGACCCAGTACTTC. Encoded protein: CASSPPWEGETQYF. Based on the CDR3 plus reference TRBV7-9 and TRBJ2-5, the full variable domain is DTGVSQNPRHKITKRGQNVTFRCDPISEHNRLYWYRQTLGQGPEFLTYFQNEAQLEKSRLLSDRFSAERPKGSFSTLEIQRTEQGDSAMYLCASSPPWEGETQYFGPGTRLLVL.

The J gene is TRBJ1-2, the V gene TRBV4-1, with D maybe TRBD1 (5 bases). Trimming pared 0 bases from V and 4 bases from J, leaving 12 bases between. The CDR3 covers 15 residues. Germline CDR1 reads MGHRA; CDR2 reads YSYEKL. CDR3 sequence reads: CASSQDTQGRYGYTF. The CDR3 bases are TGCGCCAGCAGCCAAGACACCCAGGGACGCTATGGCTACACCTTC.